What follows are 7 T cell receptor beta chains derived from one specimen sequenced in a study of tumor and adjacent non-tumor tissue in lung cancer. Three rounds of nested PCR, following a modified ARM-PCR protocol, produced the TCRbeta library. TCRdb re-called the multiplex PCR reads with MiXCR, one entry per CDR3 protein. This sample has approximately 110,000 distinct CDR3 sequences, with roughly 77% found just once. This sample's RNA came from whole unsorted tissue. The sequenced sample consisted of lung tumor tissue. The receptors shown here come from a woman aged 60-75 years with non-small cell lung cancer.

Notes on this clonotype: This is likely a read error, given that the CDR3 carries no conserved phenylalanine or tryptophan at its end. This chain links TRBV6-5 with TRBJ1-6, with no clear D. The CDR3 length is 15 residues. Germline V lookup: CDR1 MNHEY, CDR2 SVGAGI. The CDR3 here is CASTMTKSYHSPLHS. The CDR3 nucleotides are TGTGCCAGCACGATGACGAAGTCCTATCATTCACCCCTCCACTCT.

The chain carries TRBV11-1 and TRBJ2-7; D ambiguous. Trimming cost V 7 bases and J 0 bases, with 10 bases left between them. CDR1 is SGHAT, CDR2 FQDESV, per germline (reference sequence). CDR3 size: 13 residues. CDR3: CASNRVDSYEQYF. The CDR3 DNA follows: TGTGCCAGCAACCGTGTGGACTCCTACGAGCAGTACTTC.

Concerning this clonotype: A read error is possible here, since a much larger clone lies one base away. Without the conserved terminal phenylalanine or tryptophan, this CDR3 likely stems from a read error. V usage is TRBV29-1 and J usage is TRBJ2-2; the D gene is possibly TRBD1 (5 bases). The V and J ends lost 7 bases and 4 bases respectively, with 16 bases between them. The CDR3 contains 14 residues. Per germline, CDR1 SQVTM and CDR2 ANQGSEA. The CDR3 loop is CSAQWGGITGELFY. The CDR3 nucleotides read TGCAGCGCCCAGTGGGGCGGAATCACCGGGGAGCTGTTTTAT.

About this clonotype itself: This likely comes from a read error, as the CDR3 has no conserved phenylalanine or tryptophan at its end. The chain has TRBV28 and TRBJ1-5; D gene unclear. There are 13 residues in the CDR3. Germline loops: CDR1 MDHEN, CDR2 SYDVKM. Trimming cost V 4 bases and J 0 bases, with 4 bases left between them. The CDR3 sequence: CASSWRSNQPQHS. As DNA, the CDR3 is TGTGCCAGCAGTTGGCGTAGCAATCAGCCCCAGCATTCT.

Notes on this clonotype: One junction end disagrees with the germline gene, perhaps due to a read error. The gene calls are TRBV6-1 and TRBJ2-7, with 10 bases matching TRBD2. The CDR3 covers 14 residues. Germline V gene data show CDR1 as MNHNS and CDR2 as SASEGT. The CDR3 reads CVSSRGLAVYERYF. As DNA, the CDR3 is TGTGTCAGCAGCCGCGGACTAGCGGTGTACGAGCGGTACTTC.

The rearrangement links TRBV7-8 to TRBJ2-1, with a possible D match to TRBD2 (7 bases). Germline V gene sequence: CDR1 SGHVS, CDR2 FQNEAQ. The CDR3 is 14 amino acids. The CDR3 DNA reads TGTGCAAGGAGCCCCCAGGGGAGGGGCGATGAGCAGTTCTTC. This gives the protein CARSPQGRGDEQFF.

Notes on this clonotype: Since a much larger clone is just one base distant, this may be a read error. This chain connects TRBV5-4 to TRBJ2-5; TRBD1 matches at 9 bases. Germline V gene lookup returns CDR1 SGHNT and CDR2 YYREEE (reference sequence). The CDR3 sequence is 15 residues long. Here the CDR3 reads CTSSNDRGLIETQYF. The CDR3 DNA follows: TGTACCAGCAGCAACGACAGGGGGTTGATAGAGACCCAGTACTTC.